This T cell receptor beta chain was identified during a study of blood T cell repertoires in COVID-19. Study in general: Donors in the United States, Italy and Spain gave samples during acute or convalescent COVID-19. T cells, B-cell-depleted T cells, or PBMCs provided the cDNA or gDNA that served as material.

After removal of 7 bases from V and 2 bases from J, the junction contained 8 bases not matched to a gene. CDR3 length: 15 residues. Germline CDR1 MDHEN, CDR2 SYDVKM. Methods used by the authors: Estimation of nucleated cell counts relied on the amplification of reference gene primers. Sequenced by immunoSEQ multiplex PCR; TCRdb stores in-frame clones only, minus some. From that table come the V and J calls and clone size; the DNA was used to work out D and trimming. This sample has 70,000 or so clones, with about 93% found just once. The clonotype was recovered from a human donor in a cohort sampled during active COVID-19. The material sequenced was peripheral blood. The V gene is TRBV28, the J gene TRBJ1-2; TRBD1 matches 9 bases. The CDR3 DNA reads TGTGCCAGCACCCTGGACAGGGGAGGAAACTATGGCTACACCTTC. Encoded protein: CASTLDRGGNYGYTF.